What follows are 4 T cell receptor beta chains derived from one specimen sequenced in a study of synovial regulatory T cells in juvenile arthritis. Data came from immunoSEQ multiplex PCR; TCRdb stores just in-frame clones and leaves some out. In total, the table holds roughly 8,000 clones. The sample comprised Treg cells from blood. The subset was: remaining (HLA-DR-negative) circulating blood Treg cells. These receptors all come from a donor aged 2-35 years with juvenile idiopathic arthritis.

V usage is TRBV5-1 and J usage is TRBJ2-1. Germline CDR1 SGHRS, CDR2 YFSETQ. The CDR3 has 17 amino acids. The DNA sequence is not available. The chain's CDR3 is CASSFLNSWGSYNEQFF.

V is TRBV6-5 and J is TRBJ1-1. Per germline, CDR1 MNHEY and CDR2 SVGAGI. This CDR3 is built from 13 residues. No DNA has been recorded. CDR3 in amino acids: CASSYTSFTEAFF.

The chain's CDR3 is CASSLYRGDTQYF. The chain recombines TRBV5-1 with TRBJ2-3; the D call of TRBD2 rests on TCRdb alone, since no DNA is present to check it. Looked up from germline, CDR1 is SGHRS and CDR2 is YFSETQ. This CDR3 region has 13 residues. A DNA sequence was not provided.

The rearrangement uses TRBV20-1 and TRBJ1-2; the TCRdb call, TRBD1, lacks DNA for checking. Germline assignment: CDR1 DFQATT and CDR2 SNEGSKA (reference sequence). The CDR3 runs 11 residues. No DNA sequence is on record. CDR3 region: CSAPRSRSYTF.